The sequence of this T cell receptor (beta chain) was determined in a study of T cells in Graves' hyperthyroidism and ophthalmopathy (dated by TCRdb to the late 2010s). With regard to the full study: Peripheral blood samples were taken at the time of initial diagnosis, prior to any treatment. To identify TCR V-J signatures that set the groups apart, the researchers used a discovery cohort of 90 to 100 patients, made up of fewer than 50 with Graves' ophthalmopathy and about 55 with stable Graves' hyperthyroidism. Prospective prediction of ophthalmopathy was tested in an independent validation cohort consisting of 18 to 20 hyperthyroidism patients and over 15 patients who later progressed to ophthalmopathy. The 100 discovery patients were randomly divided into training and test sets at a 7:3 ratio. The study also compared thyroid tissue and blood T-cell repertoires from several Graves' hyperthyroidism patients. Following sampling, methimazole starting at 30 mg daily was given to hyperthyroidism patients, and high-dose intravenous methylprednisolone was given to ophthalmopathy patients. The paper describes TCR Vbeta CDR3 sequencing of 130 to 150 peripheral blood samples, made up of some 42 ophthalmopathy patients, roughly 72 hyperthyroidism patients and about 17 progressor patients.

Hyperthyroidism patients were newly diagnosed, had a disease duration of under 2 months, and were aged 18 to 65 years. Any patient with an uncontrolled infection, another autoimmune disease, pregnancy or lactation was excluded. Diagnoses were established on the basis of clinical symptoms, serum thyroxine and TRAb, thyroid ultrasound, and orbital computed tomography. Blood from progressor patients was drawn when they were first diagnosed with hyperthyroidism, before any ophthalmopathy symptoms appeared. Ficoll-Paque density gradient centrifugation was used to isolate PBMCs from around 10 ml of fresh peripheral blood. Patients classed as progressors first received a Graves' hyperthyroidism diagnosis and then went on to develop ophthalmopathy during follow-up. Total RNA was extracted with Trizol reagent, and quality was checked on an Agilent 2100 Bioanalyzer. The germline V gene gives CDR1 as MNHNS and CDR2 as SASEGT. V is pared back by 8 bases and J by 6 bases, with 19 bases lying between the germline termini. From cysteine to phenylalanine, the CDR3 is 14 amino acids long. Just the 42-base CDR3 DNA is kept, in frame starting at base 1.

Broader findings and caveats from the paper: A 13 V-J signature model separated ophthalmopathy from stable hyperthyroidism, with over 85% sensitivity and 81.08% specificity in cross-validation and 80%/75% in testing. In validation, progression to ophthalmopathy was predicted by the model with around 71% sensitivity and 72.22% specificity, a median of roughly six months before onset. Blood samples also contained most of the expanded thyroid clonotypes (frequency above 0.001), which suggests that blood repertoires may reflect thyroid immune responses. Sample size was not statistically predetermined, and investigators were not blinded to group allocation.

Many counts were recorded for this clonotype. Its antigen target is currently unknown. Base qualities are not provided; no much larger clone lies one nucleotide away. The TCR beta CDR3 regions were amplified from RNA transcripts. A first-round RT-PCR of the TCR CDR3 used the HTBI primer set with the Qiagen OneStep RT-PCR kit. The libraries were constructed in a second round of multiplex PCR and then size-selected and purified. Sequencing of the libraries was done on an Illumina HiSeq2000 using paired-end 100 bp reads. The authors' pipeline ran thus. SOAPnuke was used to process the raw data, throwing out any read that contained adapters or uncalled bases, had a mean Phred below 15, or lacked an exact constant-primer or identifier match. High-quality paired reads were merged with COPE v1.2.5, and unique nucleotide sequences were defined as clonotypes. Clonotypes were aligned to IMGT TRBV, TRBD and TRBJ reference segments using MiTCR v1.1. Only V-J combinations with frequency above 0.0001, covering about 99% of repertoires, were analysed. The TCS score was defined as the ratio of F50 (clonal expansion) to E x V (chaos), calculated using BLOSUM62-based TCRdist between CDR3 peptides within each V-J. Welch's t-statistics and random forest reduced around 510 V-J features to around 14, which were used in a naive Bayes classifier (R e1071). TCRdb reprocessing: public reads trimmed at Q25 with fastp, clones called with MiXCR, in-frame beta chains kept. Rows with a matching CDR3 protein are joined into one entry that keeps the most common DNA and genes. These V and J calls derive from TCRdb rather than the authors' analysis. This sample has some 600,000 distinct CDR3 sequences in its table, and about 15% of those were observed once. Jointly, the top ten make up 5.5% to 7.5% of the sample.

This receptor was obtained from a woman aged 25 to 39 with Graves' hyperthyroidism that later progressed to Graves' ophthalmopathy. The specimen sequenced was blood. The chain joins TRBV6-1 to TRBJ2-5, and perhaps TRBD2 as D gene, on 6 matching bases. The CDR3 has the sequence CASLTSWRGQTQYF. The DNA sequence is as follows: TGTGCCAGCCTAACTTCCTGGCGGGGACAGACCCAGTACTTC.